This TCR beta chain was found in a study of identical twins. The study, taken as a whole, reports: Out-of-frame beta chain sequences displayed weaker excess sharing between twins. Low generation-probability sequences were in excess among twin-shared out-of-frame alpha sequences.

Template switching added a universal primer site, and cDNA bore unique molecular identifiers. TCRdb reprocessed the 5' RACE reads via MiXCR and lists one record per CDR3 protein. The repertoire has around 490,000 distinct CDR3 sequences, 20% to 25% of them found once; the top ten carry about 0.48%. This clonotype came up once. The target antigen is unknown. The same data also went into a second study, on yellow fever vaccine responses in identical twins.

The receptor was isolated from a young woman in good health. The sample was CD4+ T cells sorted from blood.

As DNA, the CDR3 is TGTGCCACCAGCTCGAGGAGGGGCAATGAGCAGTTCTTC. Its protein is CATSSRRGNEQFF. The V and J genes are TRBV15 and TRBJ2-1; D possibly corresponds to TRBD2 (6 bases). CDR3 length: 13 amino acids. Trimming took 5 bases from V and 6 from J, leaving 11 bases between them. The germline V gene has CDR1 LNHNV and CDR2 YYDKDF (reference sequence).